The subject of this entry is one TCR beta chain. Its antigen is as yet unknown. The PCR was carried out with 60 Vbeta primers and 13 Jbeta primers. This table comes from immunoSEQ multiplex PCR, and its TCRdb copy is limited to in-frame clones, with some not included. In the table there are 100,000 to 150,000 clones, approximately 84% of which are singletons. The entry originates in a study of cytomegalovirus exposure and HLA in healthy donors. General study results and limits: Of the V segments, some could not be distinguished, including TRBV6-2 and TRBV6-3, and were excluded. A later analysis by the authors found several of the most significant clusters apparently linked to common viral pathogens. Most TCR beta V segments were productive about 90% or about 30% of the time in an earlier analysis.

V lost 2 bases, J lost 6 bases, and 12 bases stayed unmatched. CDR1 and CDR2 from the germline V gene are GTSNPN and SVGIG (reference sequence). The CDR3 is made up of 16 amino acids. The specimen was PBMCs. The source of this sequence is a woman aged 35 to 49 in good health and CMV-seronegative. This chain connects TRBV30 to TRBJ2-1; 8 bases align to TRBD2. CDR3 sequence: CAWSLGRTSTGNEQFF. The DNA of the CDR3 is TGTGCCTGGAGTCTGGGACGGACTAGCACGGGCAATGAGCAGTTCTTC.